Listed below are T cell receptor beta chains from one sample, sequenced in a study of early T cells in non-severe SARS-CoV-2 infection. MiXCR was run by TCRdb on the 5' RACE reads, yielding one entry per CDR3 protein. The sample carries tens of thousands of distinct CDR3 sequences, roughly 5.8% recorded once. Sequences were obtained from whole blood. The receptors were sampled from an adult who was a healthcare worker with PCR-confirmed SARS-CoV-2 infection or an uninfected control (not recorded which). CDR3s include the opening cysteine and the closing phenylalanine or tryptophan. The order of the fields is V gene, CDR3 protein.

v_call: TRBV4-2
cdr3_aa: CASSQPPGQGTGELFF

v_call: TRBV12-3/TRBV12-4
cdr3_aa: CASYSGTGDEKLFF

v_call: TRBV3-1
cdr3_aa: CASSPGRSEQFF

v_call: TRBV7-9
cdr3_aa: CASSRGQGTDTEAFF

v_call: TRBV19
cdr3_aa: CASSQLAGGAEQYF

v_call: TRBV5-6
cdr3_aa: CASILGLNKGDTQYF

v_call: TRBV30
cdr3_aa: CAWIARERSTDTQYF

v_call: TRBV10-3
cdr3_aa: CAISSTSGRALNEQFF

v_call: TRBV5-4
cdr3_aa: CASSDGQGGVYEQYF

v_call: TRBV20-1
cdr3_aa: CSASSTVTLAGAVYEQYF

v_call: TRBV11-2
cdr3_aa: CASSYTYEQYF

v_call: TRBV10-3
cdr3_aa: CAISEGLAGVTTDTQYF

v_call: TRBV2
cdr3_aa: CASSEAGQGAEAFF

v_call: TRBV27
cdr3_aa: CASGSGRAQEQFF

v_call: TRBV6-6
cdr3_aa: CASSGLGDTQYF

v_call: TRBV12-3/TRBV12-4
cdr3_aa: CASSLNSLARDEQFF

v_call: TRBV7-2
cdr3_aa: CASSLGAGLAYNEQFF

v_call: TRBV20-1
cdr3_aa: CSASPPGTSTLDYEQYF

v_call: TRBV5-4
cdr3_aa: CASSLGGRNNEQFF

v_call: TRBV28
cdr3_aa: CASSFAGTTFTDTQYF

v_call: TRBV5-6
cdr3_aa: CASSFRSGATGGYTF

v_call: TRBV6-4
cdr3_aa: CASSEGSNTGELFF

v_call: TRBV20-1
cdr3_aa: CSARDRGLGLAGGSDTQYF

v_call: TRBV14
cdr3_aa: CASSQQLAATDTQYF

v_call: TRBV28
cdr3_aa: CASRGSGSGETQYF

v_call: TRBV12-3/TRBV12-4
cdr3_aa: CASSRRGRGNEQFF

v_call: TRBV6-1
cdr3_aa: CASTSRDPTDTQYF

v_call: TRBV7-9
cdr3_aa: CASSLVSGQGARETQYF

v_call: TRBV11-2
cdr3_aa: CASSLEGLSGELFF

v_call: TRBV7-2
cdr3_aa: CASSSGALNTEAFF

v_call: TRBV5-8
cdr3_aa: CASSPGLAGTETQYF

v_call: TRBV6-5
cdr3_aa: CASSYRLAVNTGELFF

v_call: TRBV27
cdr3_aa: CASSLQGTTYGYTF

v_call: TRBV24-1
cdr3_aa: CATSDPRFREETQYF

v_call: TRBV2
cdr3_aa: CASSGDVNSPLHF

v_call: TRBV10-2
cdr3_aa: CASRNIGSLQPQHF

v_call: TRBV4-1
cdr3_aa: CASSQLSGTGVTDTQYF

v_call: TRBV10-3
cdr3_aa: CAIGTGNTEAFF

v_call: TRBV5-1
cdr3_aa: CASSPGTSAYNEQFF

v_call: TRBV7-9
cdr3_aa: CASRPTSGPHETQYF

v_call: TRBV18
cdr3_aa: CASSGGQSNQPQHF

v_call: TRBV7-3
cdr3_aa: CASSQVGAWTGELFF

v_call: TRBV28
cdr3_aa: CASSFMGGPTEAFF

v_call: TRBV12-3/TRBV12-4
cdr3_aa: CASSPLASGSTEQFF

v_call: TRBV19
cdr3_aa: CASSIGRSDTQYF

v_call: TRBV27
cdr3_aa: CASSHAWDTEAFF